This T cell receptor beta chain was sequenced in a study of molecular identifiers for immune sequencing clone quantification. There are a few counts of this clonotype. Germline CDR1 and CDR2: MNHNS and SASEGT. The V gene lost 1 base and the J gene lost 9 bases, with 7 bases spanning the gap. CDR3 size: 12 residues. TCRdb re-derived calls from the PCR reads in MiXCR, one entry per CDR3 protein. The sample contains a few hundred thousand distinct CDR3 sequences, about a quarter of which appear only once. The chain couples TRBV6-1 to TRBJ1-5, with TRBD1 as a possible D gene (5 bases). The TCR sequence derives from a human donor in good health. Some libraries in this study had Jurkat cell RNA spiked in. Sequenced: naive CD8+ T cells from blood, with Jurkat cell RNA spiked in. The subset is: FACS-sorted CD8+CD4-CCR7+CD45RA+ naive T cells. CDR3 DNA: TGTGCCAGCAGTGAAGGGGACCCGCCCCAGCATTTT. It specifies CASSEGDPPQHF.